The subject of this entry is one T cell receptor beta chain. Its antigen is unidentified. This CDR3 contains 19 residues. The germline V and J ends were trimmed by 2 bases and 0 bases, with 23 bases remaining between them. Germline lookup yields CDR1 MNHNS and CDR2 SASEGT. The repertoire was sequenced with immunoSEQ multiplex PCR; TCRdb's copy has only in-frame clones and lacks some. The data contain tens of thousands of clones, 70% to 85% of them seen just once; the ten biggest clones take up 3.5% to 4%. These data originate in a study of PD-1 blockade in classical Hodgkin lymphoma. Whole-study results and caveats: Significant TCR diversity gains by C4D1 occurred in CD4+ but not CD8+ cells. Patients with an early start, nivolumab under 1 year after ASCT, were excluded. Reported baseline diversity: healthy donors highest, relapsed/refractory patients lowest.

Relapse after autologous stem cell transplantation occurred in every patient, and brentuximab vedotin exposure varied. The sequenced sample was peripheral blood mononuclear cells (PBMCs), obtained before the second cycle of nivolumab. This chain connects TRBV6-1 to TRBJ2-7, with a tentative D call TRBD1 (6 bases). The TCR comes from a human donor with classical Hodgkin lymphoma. The CDR3 nucleotides read TGTGCCAGCAGTGAACAACCCCCTACGACAGGACCGAGCTCCTACGAGCAGTACTTC. It yields the protein CASSEQPPTTGPSSYEQYF.